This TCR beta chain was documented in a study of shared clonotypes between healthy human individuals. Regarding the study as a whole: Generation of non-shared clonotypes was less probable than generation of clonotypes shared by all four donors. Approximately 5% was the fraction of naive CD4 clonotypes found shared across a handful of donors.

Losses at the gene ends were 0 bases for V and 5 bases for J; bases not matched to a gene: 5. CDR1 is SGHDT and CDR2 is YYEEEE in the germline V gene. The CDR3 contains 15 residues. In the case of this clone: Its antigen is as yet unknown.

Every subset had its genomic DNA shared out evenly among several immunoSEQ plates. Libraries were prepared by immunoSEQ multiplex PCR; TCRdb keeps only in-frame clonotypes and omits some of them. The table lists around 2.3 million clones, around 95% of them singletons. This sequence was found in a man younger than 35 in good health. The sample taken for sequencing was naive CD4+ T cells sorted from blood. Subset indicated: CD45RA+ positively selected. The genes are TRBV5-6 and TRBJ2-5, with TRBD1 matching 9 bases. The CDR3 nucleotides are TGTGCCAGCAGCTTGGCTGACAGGGGGAGGGAGACCCAGTACTTC. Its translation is CASSLADRGRETQYF.